What follows describes a single TCR beta chain. As yet, its antigen is unknown. Read data end 3 residues before the CDR3 end; the end is taken from the germline J gene. The data stem from a study of T cells in women clearing cervical HPV infection. As for the study in general: Cases: HPV16-related CIN3 or worse on histology, a couple of invasive cancers.

Study-wide results and limits: CIN3+ cases had significantly higher TCR repertoire richness than controls, but evenness did not differ.

Sequencing used immunoSEQ multiplex PCR; TCRdb keeps in-frame clones, though not all of them. The sample spans over 10,000 clones; the ten largest clones claim 10%. Germline CDR1 reads MNHEY; CDR2 reads SVGEGT. The CDR3 length is 13 residues. Trimming pared 6 bases from V and 6 bases from J, leaving 14 bases between. This TCR was recovered from a woman aged 18-70 years with a cervical HPV16 infection that either progressed to CIN3+ or cleared (not recorded which). Sequencing was done on a sample of blood buffy coat. V usage is TRBV6-2 or TRBV6-3 and J usage is TRBJ1-2; D is uncertain. The CDR3 DNA, read in part, is TGTGCCAGCAGGCCTAAGGATCGGGATGGC. Encoded protein: CASRPKDRDG. In full, the CDR3 reads CASRPKDRDGYTF.